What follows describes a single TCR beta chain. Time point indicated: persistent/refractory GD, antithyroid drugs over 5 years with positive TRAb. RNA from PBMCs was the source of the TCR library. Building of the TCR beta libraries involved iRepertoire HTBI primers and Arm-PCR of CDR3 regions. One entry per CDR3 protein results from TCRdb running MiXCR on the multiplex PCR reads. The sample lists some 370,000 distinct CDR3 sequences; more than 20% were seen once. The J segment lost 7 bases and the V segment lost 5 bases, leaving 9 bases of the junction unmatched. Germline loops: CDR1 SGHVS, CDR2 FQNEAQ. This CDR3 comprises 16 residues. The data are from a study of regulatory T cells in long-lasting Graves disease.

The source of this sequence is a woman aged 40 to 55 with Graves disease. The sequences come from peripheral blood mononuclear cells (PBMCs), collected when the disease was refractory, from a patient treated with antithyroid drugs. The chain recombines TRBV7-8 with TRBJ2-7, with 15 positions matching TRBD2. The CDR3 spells CASSPGTSGGRGEQYF. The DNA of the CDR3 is TGTGCCAGCAGCCCGGGGACTAGCGGGGGGCGGGGGGAGCAGTACTTC.